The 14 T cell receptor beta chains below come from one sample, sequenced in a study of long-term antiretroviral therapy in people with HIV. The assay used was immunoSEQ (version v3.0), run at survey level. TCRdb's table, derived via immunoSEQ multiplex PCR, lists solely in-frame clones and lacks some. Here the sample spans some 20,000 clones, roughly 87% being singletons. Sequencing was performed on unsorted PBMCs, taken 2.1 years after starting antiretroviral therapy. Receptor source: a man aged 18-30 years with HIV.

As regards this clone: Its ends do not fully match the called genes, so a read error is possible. The CDR3 DNA sequence: TGCGCCAGTAGCTTGAGCATTTTTTACGAGCAGTACTTC. Translating it yields CASSLSIFYEQYF. The chain joins TRBV5-1 to TRBJ2-7; D is uncertain. The germline CDR1 and CDR2 sequences are SGHRS and YFSETQ. The CDR3 extends over 13 amino acids. Full variable domain (missing parts from reference TRBV5-1 and TRBJ2-7): KAGVTQTPRYLIKTRGQQVTLSCSPISGHRSVSWYQQTPGQGLQFLFEYFSETQRNKGNFPGRFSGRQFSNSRSEMNVSTLELGDSALYLCASSLSIFYEQYFGPGTRLTVT.

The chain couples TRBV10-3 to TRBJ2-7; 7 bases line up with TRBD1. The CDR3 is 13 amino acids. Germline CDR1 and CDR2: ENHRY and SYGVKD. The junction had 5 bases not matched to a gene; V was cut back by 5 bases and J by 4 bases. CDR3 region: CAISNGTVYEQYF. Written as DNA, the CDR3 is TGTGCCATCAGTAACGGGACAGTATACGAGCAGTACTTC.

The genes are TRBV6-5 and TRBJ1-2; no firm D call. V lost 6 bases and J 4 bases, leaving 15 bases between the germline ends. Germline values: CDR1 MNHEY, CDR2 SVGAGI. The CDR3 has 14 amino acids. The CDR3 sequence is CASSSSRGGYGYTF. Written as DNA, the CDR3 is TGTGCCAGCAGCTCGAGTCGAGGTGGCTATGGCTACACCTTC.

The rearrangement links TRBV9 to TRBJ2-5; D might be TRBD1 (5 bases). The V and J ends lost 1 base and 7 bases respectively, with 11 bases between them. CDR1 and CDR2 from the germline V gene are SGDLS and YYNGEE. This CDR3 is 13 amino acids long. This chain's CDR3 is CASSVRPQGTQYF. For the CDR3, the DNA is TGTGCCAGCAGCGTAAGACCCCAGGGGACCCAGTACTTC. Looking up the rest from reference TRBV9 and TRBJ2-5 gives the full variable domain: DSGVTQTPKHLITATGQRVTLRCSPRSGDLSVYWYQQSLDQGLQFLIQYYNGEERAKGNILERFSAQQFPDLHSELNLSSLELGDSALYFCASSVRPQGTQYFGPGTRLLVL.

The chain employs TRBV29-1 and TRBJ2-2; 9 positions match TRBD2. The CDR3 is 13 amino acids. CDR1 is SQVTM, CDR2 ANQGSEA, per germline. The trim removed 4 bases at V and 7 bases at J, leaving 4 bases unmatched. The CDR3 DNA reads TGCAGCGTTGTTGTAGCGGGAGTCGGGGAGCTGTTTTTT. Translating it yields CSVVVAGVGELFF.

CDR3 nucleotide sequence: TGTGCCTTAGGGACAGACGTCTCTGGAAACACCATATATTTT. This translates into CALGTDVSGNTIYF. The rearrangement links TRBV10-3 to TRBJ1-3; 7 bases match TRBD1. The CDR3 spans 14 residues. With 11 bases clipped from V and 0 bases from J, the junction kept 7 bases outside the gene matches. CDR1 ENHRY and CDR2 SYGVKD come from the germline V gene.

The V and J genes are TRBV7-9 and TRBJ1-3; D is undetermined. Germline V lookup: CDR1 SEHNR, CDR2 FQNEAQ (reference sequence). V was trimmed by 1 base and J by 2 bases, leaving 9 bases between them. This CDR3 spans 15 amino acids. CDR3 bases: TGTGCCAGCAGCTTAGGGTCCGGGCCTGGAAACACCATATATTTT. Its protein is CASSLGSGPGNTIYF.

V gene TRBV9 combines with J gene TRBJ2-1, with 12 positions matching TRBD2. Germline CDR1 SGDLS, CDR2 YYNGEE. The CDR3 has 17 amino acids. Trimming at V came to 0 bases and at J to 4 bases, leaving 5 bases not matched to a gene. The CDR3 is CASSVGLAGGGYNEQFF. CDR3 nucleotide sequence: TGTGCCAGCAGCGTAGGTCTAGCGGGGGGGGGATACAATGAGCAGTTCTTC.

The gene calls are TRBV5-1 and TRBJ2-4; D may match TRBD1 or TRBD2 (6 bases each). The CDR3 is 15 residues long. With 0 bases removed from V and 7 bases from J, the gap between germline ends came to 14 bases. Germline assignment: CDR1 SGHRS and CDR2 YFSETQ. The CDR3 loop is CASSLDGGLRNIQYF. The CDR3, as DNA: TGCGCCAGCAGCTTGGATGGGGGGCTGAGGAACATTCAGTACTTC.

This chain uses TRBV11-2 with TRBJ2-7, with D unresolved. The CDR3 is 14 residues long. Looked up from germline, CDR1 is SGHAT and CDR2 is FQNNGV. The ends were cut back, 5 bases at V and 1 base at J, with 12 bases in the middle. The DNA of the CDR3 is TGTGCCAGCAGCCAAGGAGATCTGTCCTACGAGCAGTACTTC. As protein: CASSQGDLSYEQYF.

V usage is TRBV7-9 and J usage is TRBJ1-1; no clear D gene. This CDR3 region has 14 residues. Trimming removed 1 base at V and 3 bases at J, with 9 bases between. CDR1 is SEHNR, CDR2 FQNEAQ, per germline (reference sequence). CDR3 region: CASSLGGVDTEAFF. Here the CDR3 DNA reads TGTGCCAGCAGCTTAGGTGGGGTGGACACTGAAGCTTTCTTT.

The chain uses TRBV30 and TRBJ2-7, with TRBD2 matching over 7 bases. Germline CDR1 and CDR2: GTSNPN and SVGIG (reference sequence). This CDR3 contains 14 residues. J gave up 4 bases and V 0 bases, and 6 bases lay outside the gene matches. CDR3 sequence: CAWSVGEGGYEQYF. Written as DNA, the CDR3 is TGTGCCTGGAGTGTAGGGGAGGGAGGGTACGAGCAGTACTTC.

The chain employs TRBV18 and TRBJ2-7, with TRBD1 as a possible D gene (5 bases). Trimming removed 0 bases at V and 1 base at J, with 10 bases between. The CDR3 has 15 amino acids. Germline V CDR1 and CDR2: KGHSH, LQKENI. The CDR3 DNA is TGTGCCAGCTCACCACCCTGGGGCAAATCCTACGAGCAGTACTTC. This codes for CASSPPWGKSYEQYF.

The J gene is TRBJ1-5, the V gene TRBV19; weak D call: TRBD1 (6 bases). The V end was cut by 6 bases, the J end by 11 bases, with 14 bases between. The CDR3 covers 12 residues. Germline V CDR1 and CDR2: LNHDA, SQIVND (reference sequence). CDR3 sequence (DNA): TGTGCCAGTAGCTCCGGGGGGGCGGCCCAGCATTTT. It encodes CASSSGGAAQHF.